Below are 5 T cell receptor beta chains sequenced from a single sample in a study of cytomegalovirus exposure and HLA in healthy donors. The method was immunoSEQ multiplex PCR; TCRdb's version includes in-frame clones alone and lacks a portion of them. Here the sample spans around 190,000 clones, around 85% being singletons. The source material was PBMCs. These receptors were collected from a man between 18 and 29 years old in good health and CMV-seropositive.

The genes are TRBV29-1 and TRBJ2-3; 7 nucleotides match TRBD1. The junction had 9 bases not matched to a gene; V was cut back by 6 bases and J by 3 bases. Per germline, CDR1 SQVTM and CDR2 ANQGSEA. The length of the CDR3 is 14 residues. CDR3 sequence (DNA): TGCAGCGTGAATGGCGCAGGGGGTACAGATACGCAGTATTTT. Amino acids: CSVNGAGGTDTQYF.

The rearrangement links TRBV29-1 to TRBJ2-3; D is perhaps TRBD1 (5 bases). With 2 bases removed from V and 6 bases from J, the gap between germline ends came to 15 bases. The CDR3 contains 14 residues. CDR1 SQVTM and CDR2 ANQGSEA come from the germline V gene. The DNA for the CDR3 is TGCAGCGTTGAAAGGCCAGGGAAAGGGGATACGCAGTATTTT. It codes for CSVERPGKGDTQYF.

CDR3 DNA sequence: TGTGCCAGCAGTCCTTATATGGCCACTAGCGGGAGGCCCTACGAGCAGTACTTC. It specifies CASSPYMATSGRPYEQYF. The V gene is TRBV27, the J gene TRBJ2-7; 12 bases are a match to TRBD2. The V gene's germline CDR1 is MNHEY and CDR2 SMNVEV (reference sequence). The CDR3 loop spans 18 amino acids. The junction had 13 bases not matched to a gene; V was cut back by 5 bases and J by 2 bases.

This rearrangement joins TRBV11-2 to TRBJ2-3; possibly TRBD2 for D (6 bases). The CDR3 sequence is 15 residues long. V lost 2 bases and J lost 4, with 13 bases in between. Germline lookup yields CDR1 SGHAT and CDR2 FQNNGV. This CDR3 reads CASSLSGGAADTQYF. The CDR3 DNA sequence: TGTGCCAGCAGCTTAAGTGGAGGGGCGGCAGATACGCAGTATTTT.

The chain carries TRBV29-1 and TRBJ1-1; TRBD1 is a possible D gene (6 bases). This CDR3 is 12 amino acids long. The ends were cut back, 6 bases at V and 1 base at J, with 9 bases in the middle. CDR1 and CDR2 from the germline V gene are SQVTM and ANQGSEA. The CDR3 reads CSVGGQNTEAFF. DNA of the CDR3: TGCAGCGTAGGGGGACAGAACACTGAAGCTTTCTTT.